This TCR beta chain was recorded in a study of CD8+ T cells in alopecia areata. Overall study context: In an open-label trial, patients got 5 to 10 mg tofacitinib twice daily.

The investigators collected lesional scalp punch biopsies and peripheral blood from alopecia areata patients. Germline assignment: CDR1 SQVTM and CDR2 ANQGSEA. This CDR3 spans 13 amino acids. After removal of 6 bases from V and 3 bases from J, the junction contained 7 bases not matched to a gene. The authors extracted RNA and reverse transcribed it into cDNA as the sequencing template. Assay used: immunoSEQ multiplex PCR; TCRdb lists only in-frame clones, some missing. The table records approximately 91,000 clones, around two fifths of them present only once. The clonotype was recovered from a human donor with alopecia areata. Specimen: CD4+ T cells sorted from blood. The rearrangement links TRBV29-1 to TRBJ1-1; 7 nucleotides match TRBD1. This chain's CDR3 is CSVAGTADTEAFF. CDR3 coding DNA: TGCAGCGTGGCCGGGACAGCCGACACTGAAGCTTTCTTT. Combining the CDR3 with reference TRBV29-1 and TRBJ1-1 gives the whole variable domain SAVISQKPSRDICQRGTSLTIQCQVDSQVTMMFWYRQQPGQSLTLIATANQGSEATYESGFVIDKFPISRPNLTFSTLTVSNMSPEDSSIYLCSVAGTADTEAFFGQGTRLTVV.